This TCR beta chain stems from a study of OX40 agonist ivuxolimab in advanced cancers. Overall study context: The patients' treatment was ivuxolimab, an agonistic anti-OX40 (CD134) antibody.

Produced via immunoSEQ multiplex PCR; TCRdb's table is partial and in-frame only. Of just over 80,000 clones in the sample, roughly 84% were seen once. People who had autoimmune disease history or systemic immunosuppression were excluded. Looked up from germline, CDR1 is LNHDA and CDR2 is SQIVND (reference sequence). The CDR3 has 13 residues. Trimming stripped 4 bases from V and 4 bases from J, with 11 bases between. This sequence originates from an adult with an advanced solid tumor such as melanoma, head and neck, liver or kidney cancer. The chain uses TRBV19 and TRBJ2-7; D perhaps matches TRBD2 (5 bases). The sequencing used CD4+ or CD8+ T cells sorted from blood, collected in a trial of the OX40 agonist ivuxolimab. The CDR3 is CASSRGYPYEQYF. CDR3 nucleotide sequence: TGTGCCAGTAGTAGAGGGTACCCATACGAGCAGTACTTC.